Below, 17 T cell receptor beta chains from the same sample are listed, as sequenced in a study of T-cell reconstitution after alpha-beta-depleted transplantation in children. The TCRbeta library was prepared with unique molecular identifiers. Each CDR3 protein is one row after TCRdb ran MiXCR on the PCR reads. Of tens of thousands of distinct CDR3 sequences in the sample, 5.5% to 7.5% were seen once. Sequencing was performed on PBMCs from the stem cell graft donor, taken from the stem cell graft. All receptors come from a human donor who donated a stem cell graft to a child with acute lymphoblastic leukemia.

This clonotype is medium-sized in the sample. The CDR3 protein is CSAGFGRGKETQYF. In DNA, the CDR3 is TGCAGTGCTGGATTCGGGCGGGGTAAAGAGACCCAGTACTTC. V gene TRBV20-1 combines with J gene TRBJ2-5, with D tentatively TRBD2 (6 bases). In germline, CDR1 is DFQATT, CDR2 SNEGSKA (reference sequence). V lost 5 bases and J lost 3, with 16 bases in between. CDR3 length equals 14 residues.

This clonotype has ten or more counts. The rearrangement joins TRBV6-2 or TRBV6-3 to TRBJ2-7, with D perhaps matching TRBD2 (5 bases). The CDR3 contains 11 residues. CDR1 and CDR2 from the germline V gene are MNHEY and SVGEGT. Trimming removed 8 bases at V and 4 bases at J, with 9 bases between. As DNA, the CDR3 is TGTGCCAGCGGACTTTTATACGAGCAGTACTTC. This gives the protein CASGLLYEQYF.

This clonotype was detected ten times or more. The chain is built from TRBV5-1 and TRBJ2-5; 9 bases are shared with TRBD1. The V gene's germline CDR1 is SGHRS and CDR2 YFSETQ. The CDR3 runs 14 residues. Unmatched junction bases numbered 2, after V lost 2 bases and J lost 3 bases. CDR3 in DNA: TGCGCCAGCAGCTTCCGGGACAGGGAAGAGACCCAGTACTTC. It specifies CASSFRDREETQYF.

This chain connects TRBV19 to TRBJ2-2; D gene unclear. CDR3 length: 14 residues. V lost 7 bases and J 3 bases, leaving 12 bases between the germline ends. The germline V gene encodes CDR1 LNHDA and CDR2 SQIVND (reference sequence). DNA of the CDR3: TGTGCCAGTAACCAAGCGCGTGACACCGGGGAGCTGTTTTTT. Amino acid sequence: CASNQARDTGELFF.

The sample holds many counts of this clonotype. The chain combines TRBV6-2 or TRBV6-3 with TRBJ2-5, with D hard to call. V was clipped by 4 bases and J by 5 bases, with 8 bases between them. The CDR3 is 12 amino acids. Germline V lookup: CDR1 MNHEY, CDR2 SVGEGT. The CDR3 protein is CASSLSAETQYF. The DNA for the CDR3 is TGTGCCAGCAGTTTGTCAGCGGAGACCCAGTACTTC.

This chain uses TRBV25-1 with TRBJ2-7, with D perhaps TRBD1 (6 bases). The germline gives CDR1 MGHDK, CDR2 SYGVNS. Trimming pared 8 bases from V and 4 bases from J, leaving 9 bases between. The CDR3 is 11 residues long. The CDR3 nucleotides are TGTGCCAGCCTTCAGGGGTACGAGCAGTACTTC. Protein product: CASLQGYEQYF.

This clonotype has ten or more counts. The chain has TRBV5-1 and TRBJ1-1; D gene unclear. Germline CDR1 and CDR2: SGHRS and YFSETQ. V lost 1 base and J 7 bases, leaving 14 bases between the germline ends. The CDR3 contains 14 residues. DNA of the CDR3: TGCGCCAGCAGCTTGAGTGAAACGGACCTTGAAGCTTTCTTT. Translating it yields CASSLSETDLEAFF.

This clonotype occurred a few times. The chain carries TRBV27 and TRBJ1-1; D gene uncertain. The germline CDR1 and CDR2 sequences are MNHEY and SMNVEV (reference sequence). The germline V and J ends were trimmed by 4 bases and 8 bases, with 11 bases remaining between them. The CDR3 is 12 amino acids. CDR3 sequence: CASSSTWEEAFF. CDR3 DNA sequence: TGTGCCAGCAGTTCCACGTGGGAGGAAGCTTTCTTT.

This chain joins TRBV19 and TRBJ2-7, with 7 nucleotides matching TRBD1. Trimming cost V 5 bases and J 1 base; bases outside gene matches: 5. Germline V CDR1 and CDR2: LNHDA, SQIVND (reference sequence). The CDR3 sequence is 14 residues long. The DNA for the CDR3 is TGTGCCAGTAGTCCGCCAGGGGGTTCCTACGAGCAGTACTTC. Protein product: CASSPPGGSYEQYF.

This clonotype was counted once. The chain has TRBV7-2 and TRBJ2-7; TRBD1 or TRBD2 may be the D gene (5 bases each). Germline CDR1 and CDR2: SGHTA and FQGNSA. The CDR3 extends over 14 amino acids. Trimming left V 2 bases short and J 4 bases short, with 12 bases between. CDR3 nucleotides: TGTGCCAGCAGCTTACAGGGACCCGGATACGAGCAGTACTTC. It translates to CASSLQGPGYEQYF.

The CDR3 region has the DNA TGTGCCAGCAGCCTCCGCTGGGGCCATGGGGCCAACGTCCTGACTTTC. Translated: CASSLRWGHGANVLTF. The chain links TRBV9 to TRBJ2-6, with D possibly being TRBD1 (5 bases). Per germline, CDR1 SGDLS and CDR2 YYNGEE. This CDR3 has 16 residues. V was cut by 4 bases and J by 3 bases, with 14 bases left in between. The full variable domain, its missing parts supplied by reference TRBV9 and TRBJ2-6, is DSGVTQTPKHLITATGQRVTLRCSPRSGDLSVYWYQQSLDQGLQFLIQYYNGEERAKGNILERFSAQQFPDLHSELNLSSLELGDSALYFCASSLRWGHGANVLTFGAGSRLTVL.

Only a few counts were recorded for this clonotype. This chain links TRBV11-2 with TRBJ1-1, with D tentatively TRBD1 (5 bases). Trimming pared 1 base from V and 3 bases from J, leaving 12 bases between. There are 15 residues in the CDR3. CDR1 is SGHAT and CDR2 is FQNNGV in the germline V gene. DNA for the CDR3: TGTGCCAGCAGCTTAGGAGGGGTTTCAGACACTGAAGCTTTCTTT. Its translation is CASSLGGVSDTEAFF.

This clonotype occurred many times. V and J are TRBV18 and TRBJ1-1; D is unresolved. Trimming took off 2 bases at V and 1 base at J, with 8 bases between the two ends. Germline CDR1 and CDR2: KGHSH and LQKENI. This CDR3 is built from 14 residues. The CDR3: CASSPSPENTEAFF. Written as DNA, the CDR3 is TGTGCCAGCTCACCATCCCCAGAGAACACTGAAGCTTTCTTT. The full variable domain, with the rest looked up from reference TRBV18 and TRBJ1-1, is NAGVMQNPRHLVRRRGQEARLRCSPMKGHSHVYWYRQLPEEGLKFMVYLQKENIIDESGMPKERFSAEFPKEGPSILRIQQVVRGDSAAYFCASSPSPENTEAFFGQGTRLTVV.

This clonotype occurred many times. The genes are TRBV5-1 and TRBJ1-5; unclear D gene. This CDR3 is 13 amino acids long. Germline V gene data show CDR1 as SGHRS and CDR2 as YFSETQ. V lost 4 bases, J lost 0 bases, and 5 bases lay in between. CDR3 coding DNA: TGCGCCAGCAGCGCGGATAGCAATCAGCCCCAGCATTTT. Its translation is CASSADSNQPQHF. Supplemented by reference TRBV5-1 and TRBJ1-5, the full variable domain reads KAGVTQTPRYLIKTRGQQVTLSCSPISGHRSVSWYQQTPGQGLQFLFEYFSETQRNKGNFPGRFSGRQFSNSRSEMNVSTLELGDSALYLCASSADSNQPQHFGDGTRLSIL.

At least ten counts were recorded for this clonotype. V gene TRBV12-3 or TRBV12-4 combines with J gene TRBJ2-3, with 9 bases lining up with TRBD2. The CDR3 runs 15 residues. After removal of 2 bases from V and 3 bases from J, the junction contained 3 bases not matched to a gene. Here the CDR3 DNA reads TGTGCCAGCAGTTTACGCCTAGCGGGAACAGATACGCAGTATTTT. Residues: CASSLRLAGTDTQYF.

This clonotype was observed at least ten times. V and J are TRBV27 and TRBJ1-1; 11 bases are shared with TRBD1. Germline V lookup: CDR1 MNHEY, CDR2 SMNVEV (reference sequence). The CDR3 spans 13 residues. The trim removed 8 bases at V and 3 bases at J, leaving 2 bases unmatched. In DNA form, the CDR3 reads TGTGCCAGCGGACAGGGGGCCTACACTGAAGCTTTCTTT. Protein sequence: CASGQGAYTEAFF.

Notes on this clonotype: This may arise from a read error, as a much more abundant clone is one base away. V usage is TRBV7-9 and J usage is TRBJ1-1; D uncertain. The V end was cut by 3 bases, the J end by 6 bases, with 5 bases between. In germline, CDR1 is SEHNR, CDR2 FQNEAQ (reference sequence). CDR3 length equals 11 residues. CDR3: CASSFGPEAFF. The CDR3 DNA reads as TGTGCCAGCAGCTTTGGTCCTGAAGCTTTCTTT.